What follows is one T cell receptor (beta chain) and its context. The antigen is not known. These data are taken from a study of cytomegalovirus exposure and HLA in healthy donors. Across the whole study: An early release of data contained roughly 86 million unique TCRs, which came from HLA-typed donors.

The PCR employed 60 Vbeta primers together with 13 Jbeta primers. Assay: immunoSEQ multiplex PCR; the TCRdb copy retains only in-frame clones and omits some. This table holds 140,000 to 150,000 clones, around 79% found once. Germline CDR1 MDHEN, CDR2 SYDVKM. The V gene end was trimmed by 5 bases and the J gene end by 3 bases; junction bases not matched to a gene: 3. This CDR3 spans 13 amino acids. Study outcomes and limitations: It was shown in a later analysis that HLA-associated TCR beta chains were more clonally expanded than other, equally common chains.

The chain recombines TRBV28 with TRBJ1-2; 7 bases line up with TRBD1. This sequence was found in a man aged 35 to 55 in good health and CMV-seropositive. The sample was PBMCs. DNA of the CDR3: TGTGCCAGCAGTCGAACAGGGGACTATGGCTACACCTTC. This codes for CASSRTGDYGYTF.